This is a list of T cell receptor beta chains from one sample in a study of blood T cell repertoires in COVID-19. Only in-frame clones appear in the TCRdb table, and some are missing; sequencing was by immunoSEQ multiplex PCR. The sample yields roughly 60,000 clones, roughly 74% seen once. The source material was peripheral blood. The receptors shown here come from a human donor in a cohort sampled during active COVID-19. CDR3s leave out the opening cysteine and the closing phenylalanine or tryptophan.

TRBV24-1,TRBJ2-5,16,ATSDLKWGQGAEETQY
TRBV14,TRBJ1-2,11,ASSFDRGYGYT
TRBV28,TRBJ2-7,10,ANSFQNYEQY
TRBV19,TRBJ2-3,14,ASAPSRTLGTDTQY
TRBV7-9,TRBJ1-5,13,ASSLAGPENQPQH
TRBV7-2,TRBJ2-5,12,ASSIVAGKETQY
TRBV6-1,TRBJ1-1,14,ASSEGAWAPGTEAF
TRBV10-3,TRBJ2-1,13,AISESRSLHNEQF
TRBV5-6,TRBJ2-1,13,ASRSLAGVYNEQF
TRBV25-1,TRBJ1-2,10,ASSGSRYGYT
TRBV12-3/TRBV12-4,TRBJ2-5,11,ASSFLREETQY
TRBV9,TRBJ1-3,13,ASSVVGSSGNTIY
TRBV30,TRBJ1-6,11,AWSGSFDSPLH
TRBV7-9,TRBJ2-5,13,ASSLAHGRQETQY
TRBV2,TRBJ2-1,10,ASGKGAREQF
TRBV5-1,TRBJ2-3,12,ASSLGGDWDTQY
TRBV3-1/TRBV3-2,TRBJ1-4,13,ASSHTTPTNEKLF
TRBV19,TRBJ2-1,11,ASRGVGYNEQF
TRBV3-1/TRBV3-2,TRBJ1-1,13,ASSPKTGGRTEAF
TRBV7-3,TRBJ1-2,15,ASSLTPKRTGGYGYT
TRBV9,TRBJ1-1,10,ASSPQDIPAF
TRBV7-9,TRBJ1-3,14,ASSRSRSDPGNTIY
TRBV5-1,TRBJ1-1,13,ASSLPSQGVTEAF
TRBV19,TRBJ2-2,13,ASRVEGSYTGELF
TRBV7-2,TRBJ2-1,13,ASSSDRALYNEQF
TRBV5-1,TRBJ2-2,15,ASSLAAGGTNTGELF
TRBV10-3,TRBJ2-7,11,AISADKDYEQY
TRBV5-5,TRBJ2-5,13,ASSPGGANAETQY
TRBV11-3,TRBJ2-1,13,ASSPPLSSYNEQF